A single sample is the source of the 19 T cell receptor beta chains below, sequenced in a study of neurological immune-mediated disorders. TCRdb analysed the 5' RACE reads with MiXCR anew, one entry per CDR3 protein. The repertoire holds 25,000 to 35,000 distinct CDR3 sequences, with around 14% as singletons. Sample: PBMCs. These receptors came from a man aged 65-85 years in good health.

This clonotype was recorded many times. The chain employs TRBV6-6 and TRBJ1-6; no firm D call. The CDR3 length is 13 residues. Germline loops: CDR1 MNHNY, CDR2 SVGAGI (reference sequence). V was trimmed by 7 bases and J by 7 bases, leaving 11 bases between them. CDR3 sequence: CASTYIPNSPLHF. CDR3 DNA sequence: TGTGCCAGCACCTATATCCCCAATTCACCCCTCCACTTT.

This clonotype was found many times. The chain is built from TRBV6-2 or TRBV6-3 and TRBJ1-1; 7 bases are shared with TRBD1. Trimming at V came to 6 bases and at J to 0 bases, leaving 10 bases not matched to a gene. The length of the CDR3 is 16 residues. Per germline, CDR1 MNHEY and CDR2 SVGEGT. CDR3 sequence reads: CASRRTGQGMNTEAFF. The CDR3 region has the DNA TGTGCCAGCAGACGGACAGGACAAGGAATGAACACTGAAGCTTTCTTT.

The chain carries TRBV5-1 and TRBJ2-2; possible D gene TRBD1, 6 bases. Looked up from germline, CDR1 is SGHRS and CDR2 is YFSETQ. The V gene lost 3 bases and the J gene lost 1 base, with 10 bases spanning the gap. The CDR3 has 15 residues. DNA for the CDR3: TGCGCCAGCAGCTCGTGGACAGTGAACACCGGGGAGCTGTTTTTT. This encodes CASSSWTVNTGELFF.

This clonotype showed up many times. The chain uses TRBV18 and TRBJ2-3; 8 positions match TRBD1. The CDR3 is 16 residues long. Germline V gene lookup returns CDR1 KGHSH and CDR2 LQKENI. V trimming: 4 bases; J trimming: 4 bases; junction bases outside the gene matches: 10. The CDR3 spells CASSLKRQGQSDTQYF. CDR3 coding DNA: TGTGCCAGCTCACTTAAGAGACAGGGGCAGTCAGATACGCAGTATTTT.

About this clonotype itself: A read error may account for a junction end that differs from germline. V and J are TRBV29-1 and TRBJ2-2; the D call may be TRBD1 or TRBD2 (5 bases each). The CDR3 length is 13 residues. Germline V gene data show CDR1 as SQVTM and CDR2 as ANQGSEA. DNA for the CDR3: TGCAGCGTCCAGGAGGCGGGCACCTGGGACCTGTTTTTT. This translates into CSVQEAGTWDLFF.

This clonotype has a count of ten or more. The chain employs TRBV24-1 and TRBJ1-2; D is possibly TRBD1 (5 bases). The CDR3 spans 15 residues. CDR1 KGHDR and CDR2 SFDVKD come from the germline V gene. V lost 4 bases and J 6 bases, leaving 17 bases between the germline ends. CDR3: CATSDPGTTNHGYTF. DNA for the CDR3: TGTGCCACCAGTGACCCCGGGACGACGAACCATGGCTACACCTTC.

This clonotype was counted ten times or more. This chain connects TRBV5-1 to TRBJ2-3; 15 bases align to TRBD2. There are 19 residues in the CDR3. V shed 4 bases, J shed 5 bases, and the junction held 14 bases outside the gene matches. The germline gives CDR1 SGHRS, CDR2 YFSETQ. The CDR3 protein is CASSRGRTSGGAGEDTQYF. DNA for the CDR3: TGCGCCAGCAGCCGAGGAAGGACTAGCGGGGGGGCAGGGGAAGATACGCAGTATTTT. Full variable domain (missing parts from reference TRBV5-1 and TRBJ2-3): KAGVTQTPRYLIKTRGQQVTLSCSPISGHRSVSWYQQTPGQGLQFLFEYFSETQRNKGNFPGRFSGRQFSNSRSEMNVSTLELGDSALYLCASSRGRTSGGAGEDTQYFGPGTRLTVL.

This clonotype has at least ten counts. This rearrangement joins TRBV6-5 to TRBJ2-2, with TRBD2 identical over 9 bases. The CDR3 runs to 18 residues. Germline V lookup: CDR1 MNHEY, CDR2 SVGAGI. Losses at the gene ends were 6 bases for V and 2 bases for J; bases not matched to a gene: 13. The DNA of the CDR3 is TGTGCCAGCAGCCTGCTTGCGGGGGGGTCCGGCAACACCGGGGAGCTGTTTTTT. It yields the protein CASSLLAGGSGNTGELFF.

This clonotype has at least ten counts. The rearrangement joins TRBV29-1 to TRBJ1-2; the D gene is possibly TRBD1 (6 bases). V was pared by 3 bases and J by 8 bases, with 13 bases between. Germline V CDR1 and CDR2: SQVTM, ANQGSEA. The length of the CDR3 is 12 residues. The CDR3 DNA follows: TGCAGCGTTGATCTGGGGGCTCTGGGCTACACCTTC. Encoded protein: CSVDLGALGYTF.

This clonotype was picked up many times. The rearrangement joins TRBV3-1 to TRBJ2-6; D unclear. V lost 4 bases and J 4 bases, leaving 8 bases between the germline ends. Germline CDR1 is LGHDT and CDR2 is YNNKEL (reference sequence). This CDR3 comprises 14 residues. The CDR3 loop reads CASSPLGGANVLTF. The DNA for the CDR3 is TGTGCCAGCAGCCCCCTCGGGGGGGCCAACGTCCTGACTTTC.

The chain has TRBV2 and TRBJ1-1, with D perhaps matching TRBD1 (6 bases). Trimming took off 8 bases at V and 2 bases at J, with 15 bases between the two ends. The CDR3 sequence is 14 residues long. Germline CDR1 reads SNHLY; CDR2 reads FYNNEI. The CDR3 sequence: CASGEADRNTEAFF. As DNA, the CDR3 is TGTGCCAGCGGGGAAGCGGACAGAAACACTGAAGCTTTCTTT.

This clonotype was detected ten times or more. This chain's CDR3 is CASSSPPFKSGYTF. In nucleotides, the CDR3 is TGTGCCAGCAGTTCACCCCCCTTCAAAAGCGGCTACACCTTC. The chain has TRBV12-3 or TRBV12-4 and TRBJ1-2; D gene uncertain. The CDR3 length is 14 residues. The V gene lost 4 bases and the J gene lost 8 bases, with 17 bases spanning the gap.

This clonotype was detected many times. This chain joins TRBV6-2 or TRBV6-3 and TRBJ2-5; tentative D call: TRBD1 (6 bases). Germline loops: CDR1 MNHEY, CDR2 SVGEGT. The V and J ends lost 5 bases and 4 bases respectively, with 17 bases between them. This CDR3 has 15 residues. CDR3 region: CASSPRGSRGETQYF. The CDR3, as DNA: TGTGCCAGCAGTCCACGAGGGAGCAGGGGAGAGACCCAGTACTTC.

This sequence joins TRBV29-1 and TRBJ2-2; tentative D call: TRBD1 (6 bases). The ends were cut back, 6 bases at V and 5 bases at J, with 10 bases in the middle. The CDR3 spans 12 residues. Germline-derived CDR1 and CDR2 are SQVTM and ANQGSEA. CDR3: CSVNTGTGELFF. DNA of the CDR3: TGCAGCGTAAATACAGGGACCGGGGAGCTGTTTTTT.

This clonotype was recorded at least ten times. Being one base from a much bigger clone, this may be a read error. This likely comes from a read error, as the CDR3 has no conserved phenylalanine or tryptophan at its end. The DNA is left out, because the CDR3 cannot be placed on it with certainty; the CDR3 is given as TCRdb lists it. The genes are TRBV20-1 and TRBJ2-1. Germline-derived CDR1 and CDR2 are DFQATT and SNEGSKA (reference sequence). The CDR3 is made up of 12 amino acids, end residues included. This CDR3 is CSARDRGVVKFI.

This clonotype showed up many times. V is TRBV12-3 or TRBV12-4 and J is TRBJ1-3; D is undetermined. V was trimmed by 8 bases and J by 3 bases, leaving 8 bases between them. The CDR3 sequence is 12 residues long. The CDR3 nucleotides are TGTGCCAGCTTGATGGTTGGAAACACCATATATTTT. It encodes CASLMVGNTIYF.

This clonotype has a count of ten or more. The chain joins TRBV7-9 to TRBJ2-7, with 8 bases that match TRBD1. The CDR3 sequence is 21 residues long. The germline CDR1 and CDR2 sequences are SEHNR and FQNEAQ (reference sequence). The trim removed 5 bases at V and 2 bases at J, leaving 26 bases unmatched. CDR3 amino acids: CASSHLPPIGQGAIVAYEQYF. In DNA form, the CDR3 reads TGTGCCAGCAGCCATTTGCCCCCTATCGGACAGGGAGCGATCGTGGCCTACGAGCAGTACTTC.

Points on this clonotype: A read error may account for a junction end that differs from germline. The J gene is TRBJ2-5, the V gene TRBV12-3 or TRBV12-4; D possibly corresponds to TRBD2 (6 bases). This CDR3 spans 15 amino acids. The CDR3 loop reads CASSFRRGGQETKYF. The CDR3 region has the DNA TGTGCCAGCAGTTTCCGGCGGGGCGGCCAAGAGACCAAGTACTTC.

This clonotype appeared many times. V is TRBV20-1 and J is TRBJ1-4; tentative D call: TRBD1 (5 bases). There are 14 residues in the CDR3. Germline V lookup: CDR1 DFQATT, CDR2 SNEGSKA (reference sequence). V lost 6 bases and J 6 bases, leaving 17 bases between the germline ends. In DNA form, the CDR3 reads TGCAGTGCCGAGTCGCGGGACGGCCATGAAAAACTGTTTTTT. It translates to CSAESRDGHEKLFF.